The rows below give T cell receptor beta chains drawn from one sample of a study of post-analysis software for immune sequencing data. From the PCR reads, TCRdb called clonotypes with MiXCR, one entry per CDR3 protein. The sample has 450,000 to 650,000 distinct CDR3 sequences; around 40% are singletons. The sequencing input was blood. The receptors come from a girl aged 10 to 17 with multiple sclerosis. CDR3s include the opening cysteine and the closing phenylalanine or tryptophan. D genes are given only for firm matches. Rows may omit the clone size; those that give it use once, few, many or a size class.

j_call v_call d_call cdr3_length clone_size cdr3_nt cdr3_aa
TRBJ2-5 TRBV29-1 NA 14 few TGCAGCGGGCGGGGTACAGGGGAGGAAGAGACCCAGTACTTC CSGRGTGEEETQYF
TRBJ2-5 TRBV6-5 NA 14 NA TGTGCCAGCAGTTACGGGAGGACGGGTGAGACCCAGTACTTC CASSYGRTGETQYF
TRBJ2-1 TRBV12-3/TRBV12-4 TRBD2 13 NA TGTGCCAGCAGCTATCTAGCGGGCCGGGAGCAGTTCTTC CASSYLAGREQFF
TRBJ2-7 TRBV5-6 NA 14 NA TGTGCCAGCAGCTGGGCAGGGGACATCTACGAGCAGTACTTC CASSWAGDIYEQYF
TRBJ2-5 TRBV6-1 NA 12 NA TGTGCCAGCAGACAGACTAGGGAGACCCAGTACTTC CASRQTRETQYF
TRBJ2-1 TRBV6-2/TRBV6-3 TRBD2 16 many TGTGCCAGCACCCATTGGGCGGGAGGTCCCTACAATGAGCAGTTCTTC CASTHWAGGPYNEQFF
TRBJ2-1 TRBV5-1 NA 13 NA TGCGCCAGCAGCCCCCGGGCCCACAATGAGCAGTTCTTC CASSPRAHNEQFF
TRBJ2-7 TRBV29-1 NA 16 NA TGCAGCGTTGCCCGACAGGGGAGGGGATCGGGTGACGAGCAGTACTTC CSVARQGRGSGDEQYF
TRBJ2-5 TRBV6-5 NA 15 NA TGTGCCAGCAGTTACTTTCTCGGAAACCAAGAGACCCAGTACTTC CASSYFLGNQETQYF
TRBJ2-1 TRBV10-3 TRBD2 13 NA TGTGCCATCGGAGCGGGGGGGCTCTATGAGCAGTTCTTC CAIGAGGLYEQFF
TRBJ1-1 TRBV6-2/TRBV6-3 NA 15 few TGTGCCAGCAGTTACTCTATGCTGGGGGACACTGAAGCTTTCTTT CASSYSMLGDTEAFF
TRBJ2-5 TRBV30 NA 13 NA TGTGCCTGGAGTGTAGGGAGGGGGAAGACCCAGTACTTC CAWSVGRGKTQYF
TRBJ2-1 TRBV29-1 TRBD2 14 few TGCAGCGTTGCACCTAGCGGGAGGGACAATGAGCAGTTCTTC CSVAPSGRDNEQFF
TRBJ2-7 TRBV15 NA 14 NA TGTGCCACCGGAGGAGCGGATGCCTCCTACGAGCAGTACTTC CATGGADASYEQYF
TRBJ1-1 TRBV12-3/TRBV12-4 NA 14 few TGTGCCAGCAGTTTTGGCAGATTGAACACTGAAGCTTTCTTT CASSFGRLNTEAFF
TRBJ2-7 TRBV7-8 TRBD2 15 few TGTGCCAGCAGCTTGTTACTAGCGGGAGTATCCGAGCAGTACTTC CASSLLLAGVSEQYF
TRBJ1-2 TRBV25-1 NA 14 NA TGTGCCAGCGGAGACGAGGGAGCCCCTCATGGCTACACCTTC CASGDEGAPHGYTF
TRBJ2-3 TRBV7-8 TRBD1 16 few TGTGCCAGCAGCTTAAGACGGACAGGGAATACCGATACGCAGTATTTT CASSLRRTGNTDTQYF
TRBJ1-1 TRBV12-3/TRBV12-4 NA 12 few TGTGCCAGCAGCCTAACCGGGGGTGGAGCTTTCTTT CASSLTGGGAFF
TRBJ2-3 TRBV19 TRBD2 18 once TGTGCCAGTAGTATAGATCACCTAGCGGGAGGGCAAACAGATACGCAGTATTTT CASSIDHLAGGQTDTQYF
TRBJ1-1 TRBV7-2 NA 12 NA TGTGCCAGCAGCTTATTTGGAGGGTATGCTTTCTTT CASSLFGGYAFF
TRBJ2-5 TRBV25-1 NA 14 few TGTGCCAGCAGTCCTTCCCGGGGGATGGAGACCCAGTACTTC CASSPSRGMETQYF